These T cell receptor beta chains were read from a single sample in a study of patients and donors after allogeneic stem cell transplantation. TCRdb reprocessed the RT-PCR reads with MiXCR, giving one entry per CDR3 protein. The top ten hold roughly 34% of the sample, which has 25,000 to 35,000 distinct CDR3 sequences, almost 7% seen once. Sequencing input: blood, either unsorted or a sorted T cell fraction (not recorded which). These TCRs come from a human donor who was either an allogeneic HSCT recipient or a stem cell or donor lymphocyte infusion donor (not recorded which). It is not recorded whose cells these are; they may come from a transplant donor. CDR3s include the opening cysteine and the closing phenylalanine or tryptophan. The order of the fields is clone size, CDR3 length, V gene, D gene, J gene, CDR3 DNA, CDR3 protein. The D gene is left open where the match is weak. A clone size is listed for some rows: how often the clone was seen (once, few, many), or a class if it is expanded.

>many|16|TRBV24-1|TRBD2|TRBJ2-3
TGTGCCACCAGTGATCCAGCGGGAGTGGGCACAGATACGCAGTATTTT
CATSDPAGVGTDTQYF
>many|13|TRBV20-1|NA|TRBJ1-3
TGCAGTGCTAGACCGCTCTCTGGAAACACCATATATTTT
CSARPLSGNTIYF
>many|15|TRBV6-5|NA|TRBJ1-6
TGTGCCAGCAGTTATACGGACAGTTCTGGTTCACCCCTCCACTTT
CASSYTDSSGSPLHF
>many|17|TRBV6-2/TRBV6-3|NA|TRBJ2-7
TGTGCCAGCAGTTACAACCGGTGGCTACTCCACCGACACGAGCAGTACTTC
CASSYNRWLLHRHEQYF
>NA|13|TRBV9|NA|TRBJ2-7
TGTGCCAGCGGGGGGAGGTCTGTTTACGAGCAGTACTTC
CASGGRSVYEQYF
>NA|14|TRBV18|NA|TRBJ2-4
TGTGCCAGCTCCTCAGGGGCTGTCAAAAACATTCAGTACTTC
CASSSGAVKNIQYF
>few|14|TRBV28|NA|TRBJ2-5
TGTGCCAGCAGTTTGCGGCAGGGTAGGGAGACCCAGTACTTC
CASSLRQGRETQYF
>many|15|TRBV7-9|TRBD2|TRBJ2-1
TGTGCCAGCAGCTTACTAGCGGGAGGGTACAATGAGCAGTTCTTC
CASSLLAGGYNEQFF
>many|13|TRBV7-9|NA|TRBJ2-1
TGTGCCAGCAGCCTAATGGATCGGACAGTACAGTTCTTC
CASSLMDRTVQFF
>many|13|TRBV20-1|NA|TRBJ1-2
TGCAGTGCTAGAGATTTGGGATTTTGGGGCTACACCTTC
CSARDLGFWGYTF
>few|14|TRBV18|TRBD1|TRBJ2-1
TGTGCCAGCTCACCTCGGACAGGGTTCAATGAGCAGTTCTTC
CASSPRTGFNEQFF
>few|16|TRBV5-1|NA|TRBJ2-6
TGCGCCAGCAGCTTGGAGGGGACCTCTGGGGCCAACGTCCTGACTTTC
CASSLEGTSGANVLTF
>few|14|TRBV6-5|TRBD1|TRBJ1-5
TGTGCCAGCAGTGACAGGGGGAGCAATCAGCCCCAGCATTTT
CASSDRGSNQPQHF
>many|15|TRBV5-1|TRBD1|TRBJ1-2
TGCGCCAGTCGGGACAGGGGGCCGCACGACTATGGCTACACCTTC
CASRDRGPHDYGYTF
>many|14|TRBV18|NA|TRBJ1-1
TGTGCCAGCTCACGAGGAGGGACTAACACTGAAGCTTTCTTT
CASSRGGTNTEAFF
>many|16|TRBV24-1|NA|TRBJ2-3
TGTGCCACCAGTGATCCTCGGGCAGGGGGCACAGATACGCAGTATTTT
CATSDPRAGGTDTQYF
>many|16|TRBV10-3|TRBD1|TRBJ2-2
TGTGCCATCAGTTTCTCCGGGACAGTTAACACCGGGGAGCTGTTTTTT
CAISFSGTVNTGELFF
>many|14|TRBV7-9|NA|TRBJ2-1
TGTGCCAGCAGCTTGCTCTGGGATGGGGCTGAGCAGTTCTTC
CASSLLWDGAEQFF
>many|14|TRBV15|NA|TRBJ1-5
TGTGCCACCAGCTGGAAGTATAGCAATCAGCCCCAGCATTTT
CATSWKYSNQPQHF
>few|17|TRBV20-1|NA|TRBJ2-2
NA
CSARTAAGLAGVGSCFF
>NA|16|TRBV5-1|NA|TRBJ2-7
TGCGCCAGCAGCTTGGCCGGGGCGCAGCTCACCTACGAGCAGTACTTC
CASSLAGAQLTYEQYF
>few|14|TRBV20-1|NA|TRBJ1-5
TGCAGTGCTAGGTCGGGGAACTCATATCAGCCCCAGCATTTT
CSARSGNSYQPQHF
>many|15|TRBV7-2|TRBD1|TRBJ2-2
TGTGCCAGCAGCTTTGACAGGGGGGGCACCGGGGAGCTGTTTTTT
CASSFDRGGTGELFF
>many|12|TRBV28|NA|TRBJ1-2
TGTGCCAGCAGTGGCCAGGGATCTGGCTACACCTTC
CASSGQGSGYTF
>NA|15|TRBV2|NA|TRBJ2-1
TGTGCCAGCAGCTTGGATTGGGGGCAGGTCAATGAGCAGTTCTTC
CASSLDWGQVNEQFF
>NA|12|TRBV30|TRBD1|TRBJ2-7
TGTGCCTGGAGTACTGCCCGGACAGGGCGCGACTTC
CAWSTARTGRDF
>NA|15|TRBV11-3|NA|TRBJ2-3
TGTGCCAGCAGCTTAGGGGGGCGAAAGGTAGATACGCAGTATTTT
CASSLGGRKVDTQYF
>many|13|TRBV27|TRBD2|TRBJ2-1
TGTGCCAGCACCGCGGGAGCGTACAATGAGCAGTTCTTC
CASTAGAYNEQFF
>many|12|TRBV12-3/TRBV12-4|NA|TRBJ2-1
TGTGCCAGCAGTTTAACCAGACTTGAGCAGTTCTTC
CASSLTRLEQFF
>NA|18|TRBV7-2|TRBD2|TRBJ2-2
TGTGCCAGCAGCCCCCGCGTTAGCGGGATGGCGAACACCGGGGAGCTGTTTTTT
CASSPRVSGMANTGELFF
>few|16|TRBV5-1|NA|TRBJ2-3
TGCGCCAGCAGCTTGGTACGCGGGGCCACCACAGATACGCAGTATTTT
CASSLVRGATTDTQYF
>many|15|TRBV28|TRBD2|TRBJ2-3
TGTGCCAGCAGCCGAGGACTAGCATCGACAGATACGCAGTATTTT
CASSRGLASTDTQYF
>many|17|TRBV12-3/TRBV12-4|TRBD2|TRBJ2-5
TGTGCCAGCAGTTTGAGTAAGACTAGCGCCTTACAAGAGACCCAGTACTTC
CASSLSKTSALQETQYF
>few|16|TRBV20-1|TRBD2|TRBJ2-1
TGCAGTGCTAGCCGACCCCCGGGACTAGCGTACAATGAGCAGTTCTTC
CSASRPPGLAYNEQFF
>many|15|TRBV4-1|NA|TRBJ1-1
TGCGCCAGCAGCCAAGAAGGGACTTCGAACACTGAAGCTTTCTTT
CASSQEGTSNTEAFF
>many|15|TRBV6-5|TRBD2|TRBJ2-1
TGTGCCAGCAGGAAAGATAGCGGGAGGTTCTATGAGCAGTTCTTC
CASRKDSGRFYEQFF
>many|16|TRBV4-3|TRBD2|TRBJ2-1
TGCGCCAGCAGCCAAGAATCGACTAGCGGGATCGATGAGCAGTTCTTC
CASSQESTSGIDEQFF
>NA|16|TRBV7-6|NA|TRBJ2-3
TGTGCCAGCAGCGGAAGAAACAGGGATTCCCCAGATACGCAGTATTTT
CASSGRNRDSPDTQYF
>many|13|TRBV12-3/TRBV12-4|NA|TRBJ2-1
TGTGCCAGCAGTTCCACAGGGCGAAATGAGCAGTTCTTC
CASSSTGRNEQFF
>many|13|TRBV10-3|NA|TRBJ1-4
TGTGCCACCCAGGCAGGTCGGGAGGAAAAACTGTTTTTT
CATQAGREEKLFF
>few|13|TRBV29-1|NA|TRBJ2-5
TGCAGCGTTGATCTACAGGGCAGACAGACCCAGTACTTC
CSVDLQGRQTQYF
>many|13|TRBV29-1|TRBD1|TRBJ1-1
TGCAGCGTATCGGACAGGTTTAACACTGAAGCTTTCTTT
CSVSDRFNTEAFF
>NA|15|TRBV7-6|NA|TRBJ2-7
TGTGCCAGCAGCTTAGTGGGGAGTAGCTCCTACGAGCAGTACTTC
CASSLVGSSSYEQYF
>many|14|TRBV5-1|NA|TRBJ2-7
TGCGCCAGCAGCTTGGGTCATGGAGATCGAGAGCAGTACTTC
CASSLGHGDREQYF
>few|17|TRBV29-1|TRBD2|TRBJ2-3
TGCAGCGTTGCGGGGACTAGCGGGATGGGGACCACAGATACGCAGTATTTT
CSVAGTSGMGTTDTQYF
>NA|13|TRBV27|NA|TRBJ2-7
TGTGCCAGCAGTTTATCGACAGGTTACGAGCAGTACTTC
CASSLSTGYEQYF
>NA|16|TRBV5-4|NA|TRBJ2-1
TGTGCCAGCAGCTTTTCCACTGGGATATCCTACAATGAGCAGTTCTTC
CASSFSTGISYNEQFF
>few|16|TRBV11-1|TRBD1|TRBJ2-1
TGTGCCAGCAGCGAAACAGGGGGCCACAAGTACAATGAGCAGTTCTTC
CASSETGGHKYNEQFF
>NA|12|TRBV18|NA|TRBJ1-1
TGTGTCAGCTCCAGGGCTAACACTGAAGCTTTCTTT
CVSSRANTEAFF
>many|12|TRBV5-4|NA|TRBJ1-2
TGTGCCAGCAGTCCTTCCTTTGGTGGCTACACCTTC
CASSPSFGGYTF
>many|16|TRBV3-1|TRBD2|TRBJ2-1
TGTGCCAGCAGCCAAGTCTTGCTAGCGGGAGTCAATGAGCAGTTCTTC
CASSQVLLAGVNEQFF